This TCR beta chain was retrieved from a study of T cell responses to AZD1222 COVID-19 vaccine (dated by TCRdb to about 2021). Looking at the study overall: AZD1222 recipients with second doses at about 4 weeks or about 12 weeks were pooled, because spike-specific TCR depth and breadth did not differ between schedules. TCR sequencing covered approximately 230 trial participants: 200 to 220 given two doses of AZD1222 and about 26 given two doses of MenACWY control vaccine. Enrollment into the trials was organized by age into subgroups of 18-55, 56-69 and 70-plus years, and those subgroups contained roughly 140, 27 and 60 TCR-sequenced participants, respectively.

CDR1 and CDR2 are drawn from the germline V gene: SGDLS, YYNGEE. Compared with germline, V lacks 3 bases and J lacks 3 bases; bases without a gene match: 7. The CDR3 measures 17 amino acids from cysteine to phenylalanine. Solely the CDR3 DNA is kept, with 51 bases framed from the first base. This specimen's time point label, per the study, means: baseline before first vaccination. Vaccinee samples came from UK trials COV001 and COV002, including a single-blind randomized controlled phase 2/3 trial of AZD1222 (ChAdOx1 nCoV-19) in healthy adults. For TCRbeta chain sequencing, PBMC samples from trial participants were taken at day 0 and at day 28 after the second dose. Notes on this clone: What antigen it recognizes has not been identified. Base qualities were left out, and no much larger clone turns up one base away.

Broader findings and caveats from the paper: Most participants were white British and females outnumbered males, and the authors suggested that clonal diversity may have been underestimated. The vaccine-associated CD4 TCRs covered the entire spike protein, and the dominant responses fell in regions 160-218 and 743-854. Because no day 14 peak-response samples were available, the repertoires could be characterized only after the peak T cell response. After two AZD1222 doses, spike-specific TCR breadth and depth were significantly higher than at day 0 and than in MenACWY recipients. In the small 56-69-year group, the increase in depth fell short of significance, most likely because of low power. Conclusions about previously exposed vaccinees are limited, since just five or six AZD1222 recipients were seropositive for SARS-CoV-2 at baseline. Epitopes outside the regions mutated in the B.1.351 and B.1.1.7 variants were reportedly recognized by nearly half of the unique spike-specific TCRs.

The CDR3 regions of human TCRbeta chains were subjected to immunosequencing. In the paper's pipeline: TCRs in the repertoires were compared against a reference library of SARS-CoV-2-specific TCRs that had been generated with the MIRA antigen-specificity platform. Breadth meant the fraction of unique TCRs that were SARS-CoV-2-associated, whereas depth meant the fraction of total T cells that were SARS-CoV-2-associated. Using the MIRA data, every spike-specific TCR was mapped to the spike region that the TCR reacted to and assigned to either a CD4 or a CD8 class. Log10-transformed breadth and depth values were compared by one-way ANOVA with Sidak's multiple comparisons tests. The source is immuneACCESS, and TCRdb retained only in-frame sequences with V and J called. Part of the clones is not carried over; for the studies checked, unresolved V genes explain less than half of this, and the remainder is unexplained. Clonal size and the V and J genes are those of that table, whereas D and trimming came from the DNA. The sample yields around 130,000 clones; 86% were counted once. The leading ten clones occupy around 12% of the sample.

The sequence derives from an adult in good health. This chain joins TRBV9 to TRBJ2-4; TRBD2 agrees with 12 junctional bases. Sample: peripheral blood, taken on day 0 of AZD1222 vaccination. The CDR3 region: CASSATILAGGKNIQYF. At the DNA level, the sequence is TGTGCCAGCAGCGCAACGATACTAGCGGGAGGCAAAAACATTCAGTACTTC.